This T cell receptor beta chain was found in a study of control samples from healthy donors and cancer patients. The CDR3 is 18 residues long. Germline CDR1 is SGHVS and CDR2 is FQNEAQ. Trimming pared 3 bases from V and 0 bases from J, leaving 18 bases between. Assay: immunoSEQ multiplex PCR; the TCRdb copy retains only in-frame clones and omits some. The sample consists of about 180,000 clones, around 91% of them appearing once. The TCR sequence derives from a woman aged 45-60 years in good health. The specimen was blood. V and J are TRBV7-8 and TRBJ2-1; D may be TRBD1 or TRBD2 (6 bases each). The CDR3 region is CASSFLGGFNSSYNEQFF. The CDR3 DNA follows: TGTGCCAGCAGCTTTTTGGGGGGCTTTAACAGCTCCTACAATGAGCAGTTCTTC.